This T cell receptor beta chain is drawn from a study of T cell clones after liver transplantation. The overall study: TCRbeta sequencing after a pre-transplant mixed lymphocyte reaction identified graft-donor-reactive clones, later tracked in post-transplant blood. Until 12-24 months post-transplant, subjects got standard immunosuppression and no induction.

V gave up 7 bases and J gave up 1 base, with 16 bases separating them. CDR3 length: 15 residues. CDR1 is SGHAT and CDR2 is FQNNGV in the germline V gene. Findings of the study overall: Post-transplant, graft-donor-reactive CD4 TCRbeta sequences in blood dropped significantly in 5 of 8 subjects.

Of note for this clone: The antigen is not known.

CD3+CD4+ and CD3+CD8+ cells were FACS-sorted from thawed unstimulated PBMCs. This table comes from immunoSEQ multiplex PCR, and its TCRdb copy is limited to in-frame clones, with some not included. The sample lists tens of thousands of clones; under 95% were seen once. The chain links TRBV11-2 to TRBJ1-1; possible D gene TRBD1, 5 bases. Material: CD4+ T cells from blood, obtained before liver transplant. This TCR was recovered from a human donor who received a liver transplant. The CDR3 reads CASTHGGRGNTEAFF. In nucleotides, the CDR3 is TGTGCCAGCACCCACGGGGGTAGAGGGAACACTGAAGCTTTCTTT.